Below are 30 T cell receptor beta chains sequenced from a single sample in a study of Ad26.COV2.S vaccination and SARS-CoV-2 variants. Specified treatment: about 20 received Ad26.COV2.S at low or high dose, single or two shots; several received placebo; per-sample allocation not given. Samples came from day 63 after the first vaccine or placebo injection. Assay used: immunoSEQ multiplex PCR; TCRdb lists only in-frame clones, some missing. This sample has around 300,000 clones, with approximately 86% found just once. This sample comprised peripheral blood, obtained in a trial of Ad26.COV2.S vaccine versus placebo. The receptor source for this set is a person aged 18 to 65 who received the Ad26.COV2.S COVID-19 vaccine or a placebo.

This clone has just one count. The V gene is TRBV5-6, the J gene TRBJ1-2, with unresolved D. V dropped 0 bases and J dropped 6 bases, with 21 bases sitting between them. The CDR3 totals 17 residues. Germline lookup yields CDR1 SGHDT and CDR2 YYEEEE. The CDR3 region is CASSLVQPQVRSDGYTF. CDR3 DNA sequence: TGTGCCAGCAGCTTGGTACAGCCCCAAGTCCGTTCGGATGGCTACACCTTC.

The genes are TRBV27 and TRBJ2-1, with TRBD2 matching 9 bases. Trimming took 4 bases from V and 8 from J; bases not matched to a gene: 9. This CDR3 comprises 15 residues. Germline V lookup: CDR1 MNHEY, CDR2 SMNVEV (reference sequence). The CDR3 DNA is TGTGCCAGCAGTTCGCCGGGACTAGCAGTGGATGAGCAGTTCTTC. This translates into CASSSPGLAVDEQFF.

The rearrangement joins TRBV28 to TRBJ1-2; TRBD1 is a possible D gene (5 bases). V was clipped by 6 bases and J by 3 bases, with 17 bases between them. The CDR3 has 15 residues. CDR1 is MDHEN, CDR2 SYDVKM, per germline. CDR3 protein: CASRTVLGTYYGYTF. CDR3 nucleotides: TGTGCCAGCAGGACCGTACTCGGGACCTACTATGGCTACACCTTC.

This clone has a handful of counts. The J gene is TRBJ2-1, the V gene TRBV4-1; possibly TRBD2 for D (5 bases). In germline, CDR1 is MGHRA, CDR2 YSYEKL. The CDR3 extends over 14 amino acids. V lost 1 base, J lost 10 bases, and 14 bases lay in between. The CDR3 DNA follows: TGCGCCAGCAGCCAAGTTCTCCGAGGGCGGGAGCAGTTCTTC. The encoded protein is CASSQVLRGREQFF.

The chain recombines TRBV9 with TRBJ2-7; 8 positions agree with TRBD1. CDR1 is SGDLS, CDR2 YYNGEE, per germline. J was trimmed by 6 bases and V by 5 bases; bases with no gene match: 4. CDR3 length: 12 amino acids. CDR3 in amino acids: CASSPDRGEQYF. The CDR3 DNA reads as TGTGCCAGCAGTCCAGACAGGGGCGAGCAGTACTTC. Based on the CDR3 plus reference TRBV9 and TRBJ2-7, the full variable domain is DSGVTQTPKHLITATGQRVTLRCSPRSGDLSVYWYQQSLDQGLQFLIQYYNGEERAKGNILERFSAQQFPDLHSELNLSSLELGDSALYFCASSPDRGEQYFGPGTRLTVT.

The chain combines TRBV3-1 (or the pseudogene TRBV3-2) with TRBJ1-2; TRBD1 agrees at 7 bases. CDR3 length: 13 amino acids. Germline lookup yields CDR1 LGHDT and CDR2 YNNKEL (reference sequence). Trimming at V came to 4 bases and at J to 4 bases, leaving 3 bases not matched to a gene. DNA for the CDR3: TGTGCCAGCAGCCGTGGACAGGCCTATGGCTACACCTTC. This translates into CASSRGQAYGYTF.

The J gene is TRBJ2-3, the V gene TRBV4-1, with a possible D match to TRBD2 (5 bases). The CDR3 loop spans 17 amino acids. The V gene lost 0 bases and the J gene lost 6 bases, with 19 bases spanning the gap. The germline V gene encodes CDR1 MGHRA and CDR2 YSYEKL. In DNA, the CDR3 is TGCGCCAGCAGCCAAGAAGGAGGAATAGCCTCGTGGGATACGCAGTATTTT. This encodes CASSQEGGIASWDTQYF.

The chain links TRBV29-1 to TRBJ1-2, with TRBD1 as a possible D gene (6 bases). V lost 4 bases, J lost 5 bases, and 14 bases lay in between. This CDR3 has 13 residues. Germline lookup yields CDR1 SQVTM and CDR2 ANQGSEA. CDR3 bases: TGCAGCGTTGGCGCAGGGGACGTTTATGGCTACACCTTC. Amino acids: CSVGAGDVYGYTF.

The CDR3 DNA follows: TGTGCCAGTAGGACGAGCGGGGGGCTAACAGATACGCAGTATTTT. Its protein is CASRTSGGLTDTQYF. The chain couples TRBV19 to TRBJ2-3; 9 bases are a match to TRBD2. CDR3 length: 15 residues. The J segment lost 3 bases and the V segment lost 6 bases, leaving 7 bases of the junction unmatched. Germline loops: CDR1 LNHDA, CDR2 SQIVND (reference sequence).

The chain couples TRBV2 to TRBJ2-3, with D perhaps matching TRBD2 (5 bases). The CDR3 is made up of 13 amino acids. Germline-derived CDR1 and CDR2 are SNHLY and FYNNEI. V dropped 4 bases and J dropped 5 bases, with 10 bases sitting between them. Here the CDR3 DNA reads TGTGCCAGCAGTGTCCACGGAGGAGATACGCAGTATTTT. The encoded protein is CASSVHGGDTQYF.

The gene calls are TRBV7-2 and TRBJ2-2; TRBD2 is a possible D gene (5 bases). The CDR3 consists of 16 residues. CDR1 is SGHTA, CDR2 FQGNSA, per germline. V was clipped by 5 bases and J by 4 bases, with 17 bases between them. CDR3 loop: CASSPSGAAGTGELFF. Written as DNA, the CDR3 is TGTGCCAGCAGCCCCTCGGGTGCGGCGGGCACCGGGGAGCTGTTTTTT.

The chain's CDR3 is CASSLKTPLDEQYF. Here the CDR3 DNA reads TGTGCCAGCAGCCTTAAGACCCCTTTGGACGAGCAGTACTTC. The chain joins TRBV28 to TRBJ2-7; D not certain. Germline V gene lookup returns CDR1 MDHEN and CDR2 SYDVKM. V lost 6 bases to trimming and J lost 5 bases, with 17 bases between them. This CDR3 region has 14 residues.

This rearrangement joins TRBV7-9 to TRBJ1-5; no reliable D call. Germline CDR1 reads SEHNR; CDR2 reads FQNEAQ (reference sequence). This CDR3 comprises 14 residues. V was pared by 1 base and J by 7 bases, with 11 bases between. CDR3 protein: CASSLEGGNQPQHF. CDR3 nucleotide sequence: TGTGCCAGCAGCTTAGAGGGAGGTAACCAGCCCCAGCATTTT.

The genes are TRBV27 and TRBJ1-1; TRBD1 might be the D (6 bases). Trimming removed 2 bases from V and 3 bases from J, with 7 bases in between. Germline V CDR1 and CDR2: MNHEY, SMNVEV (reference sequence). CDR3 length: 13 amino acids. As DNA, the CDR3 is TGTGCCAGCAGTTTAACAGGGTACACTGAAGCTTTCTTT. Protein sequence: CASSLTGYTEAFF.

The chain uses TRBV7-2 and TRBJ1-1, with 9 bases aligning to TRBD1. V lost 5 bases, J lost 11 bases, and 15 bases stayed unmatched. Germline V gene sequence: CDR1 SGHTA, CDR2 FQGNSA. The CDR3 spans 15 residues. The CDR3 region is CASSPPGQGGVKAFF. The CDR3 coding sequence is TGTGCCAGCAGCCCTCCGGGACAGGGTGGGGTTAAGGCTTTCTTT. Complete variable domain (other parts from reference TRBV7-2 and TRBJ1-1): GAGVSQSPSNKVTEKGKDVELRCDPISGHTALYWYRQSLGQGLEFLIYFQGNSAPDKSGLPSDRFSAERTGGSVSTLTIQRTQQEDSAVYLCASSPPGQGGVKAFFGQGTRLTVV.

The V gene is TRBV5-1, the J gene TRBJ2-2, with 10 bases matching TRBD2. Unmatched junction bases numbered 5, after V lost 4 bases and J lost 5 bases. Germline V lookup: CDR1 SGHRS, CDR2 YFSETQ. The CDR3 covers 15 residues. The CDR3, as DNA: TGCGCCAGCAGCGTAGCGGGGGGCCGTACCGGGGAGCTGTTTTTT. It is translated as CASSVAGGRTGELFF.

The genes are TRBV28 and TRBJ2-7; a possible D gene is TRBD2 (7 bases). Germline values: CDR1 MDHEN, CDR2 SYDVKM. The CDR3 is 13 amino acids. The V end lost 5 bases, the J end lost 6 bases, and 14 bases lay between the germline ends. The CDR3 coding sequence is TGTGCCAGCAGTCTTGGGGGGGCGCGCGAGCAGTACTTC. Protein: CASSLGGAREQYF.

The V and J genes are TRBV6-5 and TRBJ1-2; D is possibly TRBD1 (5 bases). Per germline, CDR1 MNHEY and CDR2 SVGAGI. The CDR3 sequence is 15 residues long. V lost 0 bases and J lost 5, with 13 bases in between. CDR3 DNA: TGTGCCAGCAGTTACTCAGGTGGGACGGTTTATGGCTACACCTTC. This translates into CASSYSGGTVYGYTF.

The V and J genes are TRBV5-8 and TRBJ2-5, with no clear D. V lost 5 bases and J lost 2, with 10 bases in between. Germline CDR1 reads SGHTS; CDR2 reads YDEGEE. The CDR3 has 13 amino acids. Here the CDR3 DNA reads TGTGCCAGCAGTGGGGTGAGGCAAGAGACCCAGTACTTC. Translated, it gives CASSGVRQETQYF.

CDR3 protein: CASRTRARETQYF. The CDR3 nucleotides are TGTGCCAGCCGAACCAGGGCTCGAGAGACCCAGTACTTC. The chain is built from TRBV3-1 (or the pseudogene TRBV3-2) and TRBJ2-5, with D possibly TRBD1 on 5 matching bases. CDR1 and CDR2 from the germline V gene are LGHDT and YNNKEL (reference sequence). V was cut by 8 bases and J by 4 bases, with 14 bases left in between. The CDR3 is 13 amino acids.

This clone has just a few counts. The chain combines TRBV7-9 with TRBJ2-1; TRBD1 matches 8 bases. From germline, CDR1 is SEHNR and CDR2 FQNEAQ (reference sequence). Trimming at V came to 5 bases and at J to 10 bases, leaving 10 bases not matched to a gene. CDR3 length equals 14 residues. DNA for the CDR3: TGTGCCAGCAGCCCCTCGGACAGGGTCAAGGAGCAGTTCTTC. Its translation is CASSPSDRVKEQFF.

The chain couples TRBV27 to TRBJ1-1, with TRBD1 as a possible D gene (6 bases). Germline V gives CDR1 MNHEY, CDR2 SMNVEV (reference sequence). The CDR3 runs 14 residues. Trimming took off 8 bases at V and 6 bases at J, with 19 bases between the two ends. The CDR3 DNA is TGTGCCAGCGCCTTCCGAGGGGGGCGGGCTGAAGCTTTCTTT. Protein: CASAFRGGRAEAFF.

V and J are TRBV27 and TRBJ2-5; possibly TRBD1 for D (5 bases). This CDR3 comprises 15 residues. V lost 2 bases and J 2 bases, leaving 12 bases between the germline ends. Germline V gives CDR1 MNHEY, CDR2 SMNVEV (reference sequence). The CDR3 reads CASSLAGMGQETQYF. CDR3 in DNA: TGTGCCAGCAGTTTAGCAGGGATGGGTCAAGAGACCCAGTACTTC.

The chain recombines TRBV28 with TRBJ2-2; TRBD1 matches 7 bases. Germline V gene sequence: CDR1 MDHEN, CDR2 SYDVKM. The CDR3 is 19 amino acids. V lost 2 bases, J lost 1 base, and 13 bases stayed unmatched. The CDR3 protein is CASSLTGFGRQGNTGELFF. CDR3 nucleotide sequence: TGTGCCAGCAGTTTAACGGGTTTCGGAAGACAGGGGAACACCGGGGAGCTGTTTTTT.

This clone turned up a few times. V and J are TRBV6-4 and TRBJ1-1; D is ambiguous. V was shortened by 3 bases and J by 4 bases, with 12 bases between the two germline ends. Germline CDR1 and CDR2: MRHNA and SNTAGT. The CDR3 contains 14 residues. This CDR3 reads CASSEWVSSTEAFF. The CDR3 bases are TGTGCCAGCAGTGAATGGGTTTCGAGCACTGAAGCTTTCTTT.

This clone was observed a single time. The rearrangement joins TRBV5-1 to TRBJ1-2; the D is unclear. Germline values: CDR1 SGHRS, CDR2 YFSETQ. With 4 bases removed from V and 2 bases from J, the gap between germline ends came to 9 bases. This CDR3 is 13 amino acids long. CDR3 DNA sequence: TGCGCCAGCAGCCCCCCCGACAACTATGGCTACACCTTC. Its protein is CASSPPDNYGYTF.

The CDR3 region is CASSVDGGSAYEQYF. CDR3 nucleotide sequence: TGTGCCAGCAGCGTAGATGGCGGGTCGGCCTACGAGCAGTACTTC. This chain connects TRBV9 to TRBJ2-7, with D maybe TRBD2 (5 bases). The V end was cut by 0 bases, the J end by 2 bases, with 12 bases between. The CDR3 consists of 15 residues. Germline assignment: CDR1 SGDLS and CDR2 YYNGEE.

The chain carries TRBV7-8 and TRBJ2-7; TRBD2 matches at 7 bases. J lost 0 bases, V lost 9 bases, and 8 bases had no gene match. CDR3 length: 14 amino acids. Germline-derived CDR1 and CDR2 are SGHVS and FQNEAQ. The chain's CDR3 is CASQLAKSSYEQYF. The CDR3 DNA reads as TGTGCCAGTCAACTAGCGAAATCCTCCTACGAGCAGTACTTC. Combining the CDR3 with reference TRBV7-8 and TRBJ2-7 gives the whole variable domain GAGVSQSPRYKVAKRGQDVALRCDPISGHVSLFWYQQALGQGPEFLTYFQNEAQLDKSGLPSDRFFAERPEGSVSTLKIQRTQQEDSAVYLCASQLAKSSYEQYFGPGTRLTVT.

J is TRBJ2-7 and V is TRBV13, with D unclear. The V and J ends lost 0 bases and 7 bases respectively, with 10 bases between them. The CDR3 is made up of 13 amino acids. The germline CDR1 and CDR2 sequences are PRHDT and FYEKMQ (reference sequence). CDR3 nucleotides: TGTGCCAGCAGCTTAGGTCGCGCGAGGGAGCAGTACTTC. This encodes CASSLGRAREQYF.

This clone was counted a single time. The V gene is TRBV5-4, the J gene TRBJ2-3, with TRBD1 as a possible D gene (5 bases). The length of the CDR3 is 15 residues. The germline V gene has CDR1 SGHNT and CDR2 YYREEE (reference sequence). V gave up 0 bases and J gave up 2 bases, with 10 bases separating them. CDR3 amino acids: CASSLERQPTDTQYF. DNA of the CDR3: TGTGCCAGCAGCTTGGAAAGACAGCCCACAGATACGCAGTATTTT.